This TCR beta chain was recorded in a study of shared clonotypes between healthy human individuals. Across the study: Three CD4 naive, three CD4 memory, two CD8 naive and one CD8 memory plate were used per donor.

CDR3 length: 16 residues. The V gene lost 7 bases and the J gene lost 6 bases, with 25 bases spanning the gap. Germline assignment: CDR1 SNHLY and CDR2 FYNNEI. Positively selected for CCR7, the CD45RO-negative cells used as naive CD8 cells excluded terminally differentiated effector memory CD45RA+ cells. Study results and caveats: Naive subsets generally exceeded memory subsets in estimated richness.

On this clone: Its antigen is as yet unknown.

This table comes from immunoSEQ multiplex PCR, and its TCRdb copy is limited to in-frame clones, with some not included. The table has hundreds of thousands of clones, 95% to 96% seen once. The sample comprised naive CD8+ T cells sorted from blood. The source of this sequence is a woman under 40 in good health. The V call is TRBV2, the J call TRBJ2-7; D assignment may be TRBD1 or TRBD2 (6 bases each). CDR3 sequence (DNA): TGTGCCAGCAAGGGGCAGGGGAGGTTAGCTTATTCCGAGCAGTACTTC. It encodes CASKGQGRLAYSEQYF.